One and the same sample provided the 27 T cell receptor beta chains below, sequenced in a study of vaccination and CD4 T cells after COVID-19. Sample treatment: roughly ten-day PBMC culture with coronavirus spike peptide pools or control peptides (ViraFEST assay). Scientists ran DNA taken from cultured CD4+ T cells through the Oncomine TCR Beta short-read assay for sequencing. Using its own MiXCR run on the PCR reads, TCRdb lists one record per CDR3 protein. The table lists about 10,000 distinct CDR3 sequences, just over 55% of them singletons. For these receptors, no antigen is known. Sample: CD4+ T cells from blood, cultured in vitro. Receptors originate from a human donor who had recovered from COVID-19.

Only a few counts were recorded for this clonotype. CDR3 loop: CASSSGLVETQYF. CDR3 coding DNA: TGTGCCAGTAGTTCCGGACTAGTGGAGACCCAGTACTTC. The chain carries TRBV19 and TRBJ2-5; the match to TRBD2 covers 7 bases. J lost 5 bases, V lost 5 bases, and 5 bases had no gene match. The CDR3 is made up of 13 amino acids. Germline V gene lookup returns CDR1 LNHDA and CDR2 SQIVND (reference sequence).

The chain employs TRBV15 and TRBJ2-1, with 10 bases aligning to TRBD2. This CDR3 has 16 residues. Trimming at V came to 3 bases and at J to 2 bases, leaving 4 bases not matched to a gene. Germline assignment: CDR1 LNHNV and CDR2 YYDKDF (reference sequence). The DNA for the CDR3 is TGTGCCACCAGCAGGCTCCTAGCGGGAGCCTACAATGAGCAGTTCTTC. Amino acid sequence: CATSRLLAGAYNEQFF.

On this clonotype: The junction and the germline gene differ at one end; a read error may be behind it. J is TRBJ2-7 and V is TRBV27, with 9 bases identical to TRBD1. CDR1 and CDR2 (germline): MNHEY, SMNVEV (reference sequence). The CDR3 is 12 amino acids. Written as DNA, the CDR3 is TGTGCCAGCAGTCCCCGCCCGGGACAGGGAATCTTC. It specifies CASSPRPGQGIF.

This clonotype was seen a few times. The genes are TRBV27 and TRBJ1-2, with 10 bases identical to TRBD1. Germline CDR1 MNHEY, CDR2 SMNVEV (reference sequence). The CDR3 contains 13 residues. V gave up 6 bases and J gave up 9 bases; unmatched junction bases: 7. The CDR3 coding sequence is TGTGCCAGCAGCTTGGGACAGGGGAGAAGCTACACCTTC. Its translation is CASSLGQGRSYTF.

The rearrangement joins TRBV27 to TRBJ2-2; no firm D call. Per germline, CDR1 MNHEY and CDR2 SMNVEV (reference sequence). Trimming took 5 bases from V and 4 from J, leaving 14 bases between them. The CDR3 is 15 residues long. CDR3 amino acids: CASSPPLGRTGELFF. CDR3 DNA sequence: TGTGCCAGCAGTCCCCCCCTAGGACGCACCGGGGAGCTGTTTTTT.

This clonotype was observed a few times. V usage is TRBV20-1 and J usage is TRBJ1-1, with no clear D. The CDR3 has 14 residues. Trimming removed 0 bases at V and 7 bases at J, with 15 bases between. CDR1 DFQATT and CDR2 SNEGSKA come from the germline V gene (reference sequence). The CDR3, as DNA: TGCAGTGCTAGAGATCAGAAGAGGCCCATTGAAGCTTTCTTT. Its translation is CSARDQKRPIEAFF.

This clonotype has only one observation. This CDR3 is CASSPSRGAFF. CDR3 nucleotide sequence: TGTGCCAGCAGTCCTTCCAGGGGGGCTTTCTTT. The chain recombines TRBV28 with TRBJ1-1; 7 bases are a match to TRBD1. Per the germline V gene, CDR1 is MDHEN and CDR2 is SYDVKM. This CDR3 is built from 11 residues. The junction had 5 bases not matched to a gene; V was cut back by 5 bases and J by 11 bases.

The gene calls are TRBV15 and TRBJ1-2; no definite D call. Trimming removed 1 base from V and 0 bases from J, with 9 bases in between. This CDR3 region has 15 residues. The germline CDR1 and CDR2 sequences are LNHNV and YYDKDF (reference sequence). CDR3 protein: CATSRAGPSNYGYTF. In DNA, the CDR3 is TGTGCCACCAGCAGAGCCGGGCCTTCTAACTATGGCTACACCTTC.

The V and J genes are TRBV24-1 and TRBJ2-3, with 8 bases that match TRBD2. V dropped 2 bases and J dropped 4; count of bases not matched to a gene: 7. Germline CDR1 KGHDR, CDR2 SFDVKD. The CDR3 contains 16 residues. The CDR3 sequence: CATSDSAGGVSDTQYF. DNA of the CDR3: TGTGCCACCAGTGATTCCGCCGGGGGGGTATCAGATACGCAGTATTTT.

This clonotype was seen a few times. The chain combines TRBV7-2 with TRBJ1-5, with D tentatively TRBD1 (5 bases). The CDR3 is made up of 16 amino acids. CDR1 is SGHTA, CDR2 FQGNSA, per germline. V was cut by 3 bases and J by 0 bases, with 12 bases left in between. CDR3 loop: CASSLGPAHSNQPQHF. In nucleotides, the CDR3 is TGTGCCAGCAGCTTGGGACCGGCCCATAGCAATCAGCCCCAGCATTTT.

This clonotype was picked up a small number of times. The chain employs TRBV20-1 and TRBJ1-2, with 8 nucleotides matching TRBD1. The CDR3 has 15 residues. V lost 0 bases to trimming and J lost 7 bases; unmatched junction nucleotides: 10. Germline assignment: CDR1 DFQATT and CDR2 SNEGSKA (reference sequence). Here the CDR3 DNA reads TGCAGTGCTAGAGAGAATCAGGGGGCAATAGGTGGCTACACCTTC. Its protein is CSARENQGAIGGYTF.

By share, this clonotype ranks as large (0.1 to 1%). The chain has TRBV5-1 and TRBJ1-1, with TRBD1 matching 7 bases. The J segment lost 4 bases and the V segment lost 4 bases, leaving 1 base of the junction unmatched. CDR1 and CDR2 (germline): SGHRS, YFSETQ. The CDR3 contains 12 residues. As DNA, the CDR3 is TGCGCCAGCAGCCGGACAGGCACTGAAGCTTTCTTT. Protein sequence: CASSRTGTEAFF.

The chain links TRBV20-1 to TRBJ2-7; 9 bases map to TRBD2. The CDR3 has 15 amino acids. The germline gives CDR1 DFQATT, CDR2 SNEGSKA (reference sequence). J lost 10 bases, V lost 0 bases, and 13 bases had no gene match. CDR3 nucleotides: TGCAGTGCTAGAGATATCGGCGGGAGGGCCCGGTCCCAGTACTTC. Protein sequence: CSARDIGGRARSQYF.

There are a few counts of this clonotype. The V gene is TRBV7-9, the J gene TRBJ1-5; a weak D match, TRBD1 (5 bases). This CDR3 region has 14 residues. Trimming shortened V by 4 bases and J by 1 base, and 8 bases separated the two germline ends. CDR1 and CDR2 (germline): SEHNR, FQNEAQ (reference sequence). CDR3 in DNA: TGTGCCAGCAGCTACCGGGGCAGCAATCAGCCCCAGCATTTT. Translation gives CASSYRGSNQPQHF.

The J gene is TRBJ1-2, the V gene TRBV2; D remains unclear. With 4 bases removed from V and 4 bases from J, the gap between germline ends came to 13 bases. Germline-derived CDR1 and CDR2 are SNHLY and FYNNEI. CDR3 size: 14 residues. The CDR3 region has the DNA TGTGCCAGCAGTGGGGAAGAGGCTGGCTATGGCTACACCTTC. This gives the protein CASSGEEAGYGYTF.

The rearrangement joins TRBV6-1 to TRBJ1-1, with a weak D call TRBD1 (5 bases). The CDR3 has 14 amino acids. Germline loops: CDR1 MNHNS, CDR2 SASEGT. V was trimmed by 8 bases and J by 4 bases, leaving 17 bases between them. Here the CDR3 reads CASQRTGDGTEAFF. Here the CDR3 DNA reads TGTGCCAGCCAAAGGACGGGGGATGGCACTGAAGCTTTCTTT.

This clonotype turned up a few times. The CDR3 nucleotides are TGTGCCAGCAGCTCCCTGAACACCGGGGAGCTGTTTTTT. Translating it yields CASSSLNTGELFF. The chain joins TRBV7-2 to TRBJ2-2; D is unresolved. In germline, CDR1 is SGHTA, CDR2 FQGNSA. V lost 4 bases, J lost 1 base, and 4 bases lay in between. The length of the CDR3 is 13 residues.

The chain employs TRBV24-1 and TRBJ2-1; 10 bases fit TRBD2. The V gene's germline CDR1 is KGHDR and CDR2 SFDVKD. This CDR3 is 16 amino acids long. With V trimmed by 3 bases and J by 2 bases, 3 bases remained unmatched. The CDR3 reads CATSDRSGGPYNEQFF. The CDR3, as DNA: TGTGCCACCAGTGATCGTAGCGGGGGGCCCTACAATGAGCAGTTCTTC.

This clonotype turned up a few times. The CDR3 spells CASSYSGLAGLNTGELFF. The CDR3 coding sequence is TGTGCCAGCAGTTACTCAGGACTAGCGGGGCTGAACACCGGGGAGCTGTTTTTT. The genes are TRBV6-5 and TRBJ2-2, with TRBD2 matching over 12 bases. CDR3 size: 18 residues. Germline V lookup: CDR1 MNHEY, CDR2 SVGAGI. V gave up 0 bases and J gave up 1 base; unmatched junction bases: 3.

The J gene is TRBJ1-4, the V gene TRBV6-1; D call uncertain. Germline V gene sequence: CDR1 MNHNS, CDR2 SASEGT. The CDR3 has 15 amino acids. Trimming removed 0 bases at V and 4 bases at J, with 9 bases between. The CDR3 is CASSEALGGNEKLFF. The CDR3 DNA is TGTGCCAGCAGTGAAGCGCTGGGCGGTAATGAAAAACTGTTTTTT.

The gene calls are TRBV20-1 and TRBJ2-7; 10 bases fit TRBD1. Unmatched junction bases numbered 12, after V lost 6 bases and J lost 7 bases. Germline V lookup: CDR1 DFQATT, CDR2 SNEGSKA (reference sequence). The CDR3 runs 14 residues. This CDR3 reads CSAPGQGYGVEQYF. The CDR3 DNA reads as TGCAGTGCCCCGGGACAGGGGTACGGAGTAGAGCAGTACTTC.

The chain is built from TRBV2 and TRBJ2-5; D is possibly TRBD1 (6 bases). CDR1 and CDR2 from the germline V gene are SNHLY and FYNNEI. The CDR3 has 13 residues. V was clipped by 6 bases and J by 2 bases, with 10 bases between them. CDR3 in amino acids: CASSGQLQETQYF. The CDR3 region has the DNA TGTGCCAGCAGCGGACAGCTTCAAGAGACCCAGTACTTC. The full variable domain, with the rest looked up from reference TRBV2 and TRBJ2-5, is EPEVTQTPSHQVTQMGQEVILRCVPISNHLYFYWYRQILGQKVEFLVSFYNNEISEKSEIFDDQFSVERPDGSNFTLKIRSTKLEDSAMYFCASSGQLQETQYFGPGTRLLVL.

The gene calls are TRBV2 and TRBJ1-3, with D perhaps matching TRBD1 (5 bases). V dropped 3 bases and J dropped 7 bases, with 16 bases sitting between them. The CDR3 is 15 amino acids. Per germline, CDR1 SNHLY and CDR2 FYNNEI. CDR3 DNA sequence: TGTGCCAGCAGTGAGTTCAGGGAAGGATGGAACACCATATATTTT. It translates to CASSEFREGWNTIYF. Full variable domain (outside the CDR3, taken from reference TRBV2 and TRBJ1-3): EPEVTQTPSHQVTQMGQEVILRCVPISNHLYFYWYRQILGQKVEFLVSFYNNEISEKSEIFDDQFSVERPDGSNFTLKIRSTKLEDSAMYFCASSEFREGWNTIYFGEGSWLTVV.

The V and J genes are TRBV7-9 and TRBJ1-3; 7 bases match TRBD1. Germline V gene data show CDR1 as SEHNR and CDR2 as FQNEAQ (reference sequence). The CDR3 sequence is 15 residues long. With V trimmed by 6 bases and J by 1 base, 6 bases remained unmatched. This CDR3 is CASRPTTGSGNTIYF. As DNA, the CDR3 is TGTGCCAGCAGACCAACGACAGGGTCTGGAAACACCATATATTTT.

The CDR3 coding sequence is TGTGCCAGCAGCATCACAGGGTGGGCTGAAGCTTTCTTT. It yields the protein CASSITGWAEAFF. The V call is TRBV7-9, the J call TRBJ1-1; a possible D gene is TRBD1 (6 bases). The CDR3 has 13 residues. Per germline, CDR1 SEHNR and CDR2 FQNEAQ (reference sequence). Deletions cut 5 bases from V and 6 bases from J, with 13 bases between.

The chain combines TRBV20-1 with TRBJ1-1; perhaps TRBD1 as D (6 bases). This CDR3 is built from 13 residues. Germline CDR1 DFQATT, CDR2 SNEGSKA (reference sequence). V gave up 5 bases and J gave up 5 bases, with 15 bases separating them. The CDR3 sequence is CSAPGTPKTEAFF. Written as DNA, the CDR3 is TGCAGTGCTCCCGGGACACCGAAAACTGAAGCTTTCTTT.

The chain uses TRBV28 and TRBJ1-1, with no clear D. Germline CDR1 is MDHEN and CDR2 is SYDVKM. With 3 bases removed from V and 2 bases from J, the gap between germline ends came to 10 bases. The CDR3 is 14 amino acids. In DNA form, the CDR3 reads TGTGCCAGCAGTTTGGTCCGTGGAAACACTGAAGCTTTCTTT. The encoded protein is CASSLVRGNTEAFF.